What follows is one T cell receptor beta chain and its context. The sample belongs to a study of blood T cell repertoires in COVID-19. Per the original methods: Reference gene primer amplification gave nucleated cell count estimates. Clones were sequenced by immunoSEQ multiplex PCR, and TCRdb holds only the in-frame ones, with some missing. The DNA gave D and trimming, while V, J and clone size come from that table. Of under 150,000 clones in the sample, roughly 79% were seen once. Germline-derived CDR1 and CDR2 are MNHEY and SMNVEV (reference sequence). V trimming: 3 bases; J trimming: 0 bases; junction bases outside the gene matches: 5. This CDR3 comprises 16 residues.

The V gene is TRBV27, the J gene TRBJ1-5; 7 bases are a match to TRBD1. The receptor was derived from a man aged 45-65 years with active or convalescent COVID-19. The sample taken for sequencing was peripheral blood. The CDR3 region is CASSFSGGYSNQPQHF. CDR3 nucleotide sequence: TGTGCCAGCAGTTTCTCAGGGGGGTATAGCAATCAGCCCCAGCATTTT.